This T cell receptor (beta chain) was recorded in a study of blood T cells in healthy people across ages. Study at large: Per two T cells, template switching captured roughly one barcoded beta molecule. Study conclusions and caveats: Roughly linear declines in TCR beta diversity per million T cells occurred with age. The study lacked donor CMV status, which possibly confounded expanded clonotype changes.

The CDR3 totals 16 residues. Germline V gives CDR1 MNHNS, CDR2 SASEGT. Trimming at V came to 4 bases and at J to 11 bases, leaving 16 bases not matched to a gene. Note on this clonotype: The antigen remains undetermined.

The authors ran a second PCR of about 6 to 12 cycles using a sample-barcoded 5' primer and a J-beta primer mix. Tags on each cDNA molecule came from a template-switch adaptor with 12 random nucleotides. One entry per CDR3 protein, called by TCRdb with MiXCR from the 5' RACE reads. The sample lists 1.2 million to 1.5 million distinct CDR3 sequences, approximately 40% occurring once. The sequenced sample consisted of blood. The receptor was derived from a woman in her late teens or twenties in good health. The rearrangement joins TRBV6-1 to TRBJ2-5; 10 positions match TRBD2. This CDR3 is CASSAPSGRRLNEQYF. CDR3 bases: TGTGCCAGCAGTGCTCCTAGCGGGAGAAGATTGAATGAGCAGTACTTC.